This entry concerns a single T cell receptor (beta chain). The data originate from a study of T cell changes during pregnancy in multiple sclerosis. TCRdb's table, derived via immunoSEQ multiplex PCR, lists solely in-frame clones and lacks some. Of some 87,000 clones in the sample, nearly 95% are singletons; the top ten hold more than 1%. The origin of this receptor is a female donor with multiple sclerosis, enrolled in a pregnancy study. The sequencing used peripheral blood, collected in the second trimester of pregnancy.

The CDR3 protein is CASTRRREQYF. DNA for the CDR3: TGTGCCAGCACTCGAAGGAGGGAGCAGTACTTC. The V gene is TRBV27, the J gene TRBJ2-7; D might be TRBD2 (5 bases). Germline V lookup: CDR1 MNHEY, CDR2 SMNVEV (reference sequence). There are 11 residues in the CDR3. V was shortened by 7 bases and J by 7 bases, with 11 bases between the two germline ends.